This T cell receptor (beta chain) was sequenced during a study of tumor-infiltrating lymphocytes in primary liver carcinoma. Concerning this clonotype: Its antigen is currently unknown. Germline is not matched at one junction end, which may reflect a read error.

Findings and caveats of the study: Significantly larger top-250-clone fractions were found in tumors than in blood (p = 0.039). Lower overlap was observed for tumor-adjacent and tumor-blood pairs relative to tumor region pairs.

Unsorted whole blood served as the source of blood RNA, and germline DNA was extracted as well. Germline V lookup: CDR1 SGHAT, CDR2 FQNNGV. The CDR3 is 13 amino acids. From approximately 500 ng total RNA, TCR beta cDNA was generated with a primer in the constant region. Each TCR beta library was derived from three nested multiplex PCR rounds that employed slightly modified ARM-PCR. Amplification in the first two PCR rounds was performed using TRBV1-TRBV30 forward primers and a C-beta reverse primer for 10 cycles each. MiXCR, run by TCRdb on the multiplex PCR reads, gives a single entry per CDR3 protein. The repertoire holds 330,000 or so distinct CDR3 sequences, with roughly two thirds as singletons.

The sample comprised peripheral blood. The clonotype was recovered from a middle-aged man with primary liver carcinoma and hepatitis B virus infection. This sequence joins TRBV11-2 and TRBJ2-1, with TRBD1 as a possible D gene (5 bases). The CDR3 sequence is CASSPGQGNEQFF. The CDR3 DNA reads TGTGCCAGCAGCCCAGGTCAGGGCAATGAGCAATTCTTC.